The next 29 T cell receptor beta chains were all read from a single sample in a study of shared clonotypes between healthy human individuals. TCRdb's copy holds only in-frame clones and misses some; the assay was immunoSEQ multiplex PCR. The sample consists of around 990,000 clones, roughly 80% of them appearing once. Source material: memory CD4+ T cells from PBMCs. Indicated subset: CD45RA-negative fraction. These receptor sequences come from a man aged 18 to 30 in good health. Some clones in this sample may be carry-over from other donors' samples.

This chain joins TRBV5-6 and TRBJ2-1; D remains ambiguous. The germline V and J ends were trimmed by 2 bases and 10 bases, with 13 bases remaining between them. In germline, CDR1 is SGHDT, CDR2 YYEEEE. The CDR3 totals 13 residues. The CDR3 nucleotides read TGTGCCAGCAGCTTAAGTCCCCTCGGGGAGCAGTTCTTC. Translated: CASSLSPLGEQFF.

The CDR3 bases are TGTGCCAGCACCCCGGGATATGGCTACACCTTC. It translates to CASTPGYGYTF. The chain uses TRBV28 and TRBJ1-2; D not certain. CDR1 is MDHEN and CDR2 is SYDVKM in the germline V gene. This CDR3 has 11 residues. V was shortened by 7 bases and J by 5 bases, with 8 bases between the two germline ends.

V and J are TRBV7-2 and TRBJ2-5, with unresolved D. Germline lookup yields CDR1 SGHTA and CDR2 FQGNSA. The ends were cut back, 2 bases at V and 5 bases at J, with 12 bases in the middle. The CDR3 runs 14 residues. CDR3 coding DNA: TGTGCCAGCAGCTTATCGACCAGCCGGGAGACCCAGTACTTC. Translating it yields CASSLSTSRETQYF.

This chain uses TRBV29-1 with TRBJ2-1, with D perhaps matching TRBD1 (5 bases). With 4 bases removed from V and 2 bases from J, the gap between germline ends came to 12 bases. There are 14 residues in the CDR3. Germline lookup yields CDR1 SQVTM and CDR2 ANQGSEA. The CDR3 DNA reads TGCAGCGTTGGAGTCGCGGACACCTACAATGAGCAGTTCTTC. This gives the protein CSVGVADTYNEQFF.

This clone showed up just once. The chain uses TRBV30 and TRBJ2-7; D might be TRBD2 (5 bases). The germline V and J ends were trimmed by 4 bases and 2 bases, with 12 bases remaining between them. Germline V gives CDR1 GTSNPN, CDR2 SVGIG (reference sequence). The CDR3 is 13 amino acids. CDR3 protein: CAWNPGNPYEQYF. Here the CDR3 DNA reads TGTGCCTGGAATCCCGGGAACCCCTACGAGCAGTACTTC. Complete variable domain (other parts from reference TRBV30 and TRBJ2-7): SQTIHQWPATLVQPVGSPLSLECTVEGTSNPNLYWYRQAAGRGLQLLFYSVGIGQISSEVPQNLSASRPQDRQFILSSKKLLLSDSGFYLCAWNPGNPYEQYFGPGTRLTVT.

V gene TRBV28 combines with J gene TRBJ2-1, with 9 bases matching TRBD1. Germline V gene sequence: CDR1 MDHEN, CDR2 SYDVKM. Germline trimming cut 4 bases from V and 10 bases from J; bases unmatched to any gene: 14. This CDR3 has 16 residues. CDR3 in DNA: TGTGCCAGCAGTTCCCGGGACAGGGAATTTTTAGAGGAGCAGTTCTTC. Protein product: CASSSRDREFLEEQFF.

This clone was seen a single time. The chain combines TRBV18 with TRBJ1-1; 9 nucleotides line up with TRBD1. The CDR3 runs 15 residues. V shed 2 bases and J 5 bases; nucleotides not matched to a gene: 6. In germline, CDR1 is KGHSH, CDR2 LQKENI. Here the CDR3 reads CASSPMTGGLTEAFF. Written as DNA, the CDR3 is TGTGCCAGCTCACCAATGACAGGGGGGTTAACTGAAGCTTTCTTT.

CDR3 protein: CASSLGQGASGELFF. Here the CDR3 DNA reads TGCGCCAGCAGCCTCGGACAGGGGGCGTCCGGGGAGCTGTTTTTT. J is TRBJ2-2 and V is TRBV5-1; 11 nucleotides line up with TRBD1. The CDR3 sequence is 15 residues long. Germline lookup yields CDR1 SGHRS and CDR2 YFSETQ. V shed 4 bases, J shed 6 bases, and the junction held 5 bases outside the gene matches.

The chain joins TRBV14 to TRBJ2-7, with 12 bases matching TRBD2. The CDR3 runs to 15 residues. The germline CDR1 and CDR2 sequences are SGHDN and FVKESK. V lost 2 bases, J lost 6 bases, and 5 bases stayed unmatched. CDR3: CASSQPTSGRGEQYF. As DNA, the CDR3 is TGTGCCAGCAGCCAACCGACTAGCGGGAGAGGCGAGCAGTACTTC.

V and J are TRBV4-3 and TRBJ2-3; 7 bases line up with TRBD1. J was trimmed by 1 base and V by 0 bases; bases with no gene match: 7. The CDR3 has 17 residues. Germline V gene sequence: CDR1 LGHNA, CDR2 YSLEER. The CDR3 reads CASSQEGRGWGTDTQYF. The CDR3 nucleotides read TGCGCCAGCAGCCAAGAGGGCAGGGGGTGGGGCACAGATACGCAGTATTTT.

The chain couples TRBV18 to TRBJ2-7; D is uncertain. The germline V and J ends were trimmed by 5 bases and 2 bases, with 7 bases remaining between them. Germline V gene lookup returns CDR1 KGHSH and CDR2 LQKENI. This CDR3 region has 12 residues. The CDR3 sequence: CASSTDPYEQYF. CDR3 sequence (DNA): TGTGCCAGCTCAACAGATCCCTACGAGCAGTACTTC. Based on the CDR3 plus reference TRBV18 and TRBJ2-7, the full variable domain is NAGVMQNPRHLVRRRGQEARLRCSPMKGHSHVYWYRQLPEEGLKFMVYLQKENIIDESGMPKERFSAEFPKEGPSILRIQQVVRGDSAAYFCASSTDPYEQYFGPGTRLTVT.

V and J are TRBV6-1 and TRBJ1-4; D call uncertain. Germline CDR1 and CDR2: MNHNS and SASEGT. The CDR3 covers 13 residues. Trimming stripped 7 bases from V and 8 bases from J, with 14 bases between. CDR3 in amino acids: CASTPGRREKLFF. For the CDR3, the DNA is TGTGCCAGCACTCCCGGGCGACGGGAAAAACTGTTTTTT.

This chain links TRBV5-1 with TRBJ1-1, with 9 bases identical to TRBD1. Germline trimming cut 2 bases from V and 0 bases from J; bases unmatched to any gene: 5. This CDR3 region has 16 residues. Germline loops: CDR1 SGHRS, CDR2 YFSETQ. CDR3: CASSLGTGRMNTEAFF. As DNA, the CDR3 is TGCGCCAGCAGCTTAGGGACAGGGCGGATGAACACTGAAGCTTTCTTT.

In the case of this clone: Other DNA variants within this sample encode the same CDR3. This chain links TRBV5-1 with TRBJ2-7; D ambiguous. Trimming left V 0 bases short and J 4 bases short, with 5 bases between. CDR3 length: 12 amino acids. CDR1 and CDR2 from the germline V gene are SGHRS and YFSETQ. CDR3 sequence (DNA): TGCGCCAGCAGCTTGGGGTTGTACGAGCAGTACTTC. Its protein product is CASSLGLYEQYF.

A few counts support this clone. CDR3 coding DNA: TGTGCCAGCAGAGGGGACAGGGGGCACGGGGAGCTGTTTTTT. It codes for CASRGDRGHGELFF. The chain recombines TRBV2 with TRBJ2-2; TRBD1 matches 12 bases. Trimming removed 6 bases from V and 7 bases from J; junction bases left unmatched: 3. Germline loops: CDR1 SNHLY, CDR2 FYNNEI. CDR3 size: 14 residues.

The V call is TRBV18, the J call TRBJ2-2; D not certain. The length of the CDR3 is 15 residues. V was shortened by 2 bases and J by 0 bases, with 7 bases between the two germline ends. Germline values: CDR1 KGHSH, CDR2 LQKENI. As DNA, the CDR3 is TGTGCCAGCTCACCATATACCCCGAACACCGGGGAGCTGTTTTTT. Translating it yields CASSPYTPNTGELFF.

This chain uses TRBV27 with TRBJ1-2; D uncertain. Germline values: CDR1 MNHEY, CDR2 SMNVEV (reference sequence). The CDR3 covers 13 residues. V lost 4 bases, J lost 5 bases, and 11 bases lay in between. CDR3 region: CASSSQFGYGYTF. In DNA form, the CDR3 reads TGTGCCAGCAGTTCCCAGTTTGGGTATGGCTACACCTTC.

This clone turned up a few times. The CDR3 reads CASSLDPQNTEAFF. Here the CDR3 DNA reads TGCGCCAGCAGCTTGGACCCACAGAACACTGAAGCTTTCTTT. The chain employs TRBV5-1 and TRBJ1-1; D uncertain. Germline assignment: CDR1 SGHRS and CDR2 YFSETQ. This CDR3 region has 14 residues. The V and J ends lost 0 bases and 1 base respectively, with 7 bases between them. Full variable domain (rest looked up from reference TRBV5-1 and TRBJ1-1): KAGVTQTPRYLIKTRGQQVTLSCSPISGHRSVSWYQQTPGQGLQFLFEYFSETQRNKGNFPGRFSGRQFSNSRSEMNVSTLELGDSALYLCASSLDPQNTEAFFGQGTRLTVV.

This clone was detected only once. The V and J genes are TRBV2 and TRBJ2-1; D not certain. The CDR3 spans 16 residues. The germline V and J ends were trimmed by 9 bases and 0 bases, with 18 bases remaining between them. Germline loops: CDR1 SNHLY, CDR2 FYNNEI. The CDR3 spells CASGKRTLSSYNEQFF. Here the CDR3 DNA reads TGTGCCAGTGGTAAGCGAACCTTGAGCTCCTACAATGAGCAGTTCTTC.

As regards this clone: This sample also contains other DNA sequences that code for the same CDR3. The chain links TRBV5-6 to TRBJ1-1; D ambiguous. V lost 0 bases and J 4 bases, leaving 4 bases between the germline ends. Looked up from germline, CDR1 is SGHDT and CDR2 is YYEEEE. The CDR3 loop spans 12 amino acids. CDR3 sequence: CASSLVGTEAFF. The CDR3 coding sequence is TGTGCCAGCAGCTTGGTAGGCACTGAAGCTTTCTTT.

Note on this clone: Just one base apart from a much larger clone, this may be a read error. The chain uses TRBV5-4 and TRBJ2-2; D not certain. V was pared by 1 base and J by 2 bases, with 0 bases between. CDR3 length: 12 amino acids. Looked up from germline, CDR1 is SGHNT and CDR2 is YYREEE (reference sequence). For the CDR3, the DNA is TGTGCCAGCAGCTTGAACACCGGGGAGCTGTTTTTT. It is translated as CASSLNTGELFF.

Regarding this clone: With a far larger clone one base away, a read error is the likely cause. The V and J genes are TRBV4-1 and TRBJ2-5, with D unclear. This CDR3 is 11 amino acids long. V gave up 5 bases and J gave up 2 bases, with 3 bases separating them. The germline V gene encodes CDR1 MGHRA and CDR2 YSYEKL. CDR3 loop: CASSVQETQYF. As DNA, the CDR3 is TGCGCCAGCAGCGTACAAGAGACCCAGTACTTC.

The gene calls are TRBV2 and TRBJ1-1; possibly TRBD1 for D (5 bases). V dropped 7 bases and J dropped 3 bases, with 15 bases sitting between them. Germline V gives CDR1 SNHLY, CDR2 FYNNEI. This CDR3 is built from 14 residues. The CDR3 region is CASTAGVRDTEAFF. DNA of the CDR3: TGTGCCAGCACCGCGGGAGTCAGGGACACTGAAGCTTTCTTT. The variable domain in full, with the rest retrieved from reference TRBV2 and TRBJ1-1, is EPEVTQTPSHQVTQMGQEVILRCVPISNHLYFYWYRQILGQKVEFLVSFYNNEISEKSEIFDDQFSVERPDGSNFTLKIRSTKLEDSAMYFCASTAGVRDTEAFFGQGTRLTVV.

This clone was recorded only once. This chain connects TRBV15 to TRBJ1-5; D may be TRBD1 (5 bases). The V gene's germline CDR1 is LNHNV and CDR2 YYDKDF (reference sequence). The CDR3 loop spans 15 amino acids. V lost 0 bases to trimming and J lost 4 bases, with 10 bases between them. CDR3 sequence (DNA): TGTGCCACCAGCAGAGATGACAGAAGTAATCAGCCCCAGCATTTT. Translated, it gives CATSRDDRSNQPQHF.

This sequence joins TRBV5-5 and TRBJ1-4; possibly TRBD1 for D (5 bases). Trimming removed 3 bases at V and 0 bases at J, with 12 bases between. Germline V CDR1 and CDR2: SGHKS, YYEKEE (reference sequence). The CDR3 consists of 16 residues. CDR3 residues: CASSSRQIATNEKLFF. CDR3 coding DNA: TGTGCCAGCAGCTCCAGACAGATCGCAACTAATGAAAAACTGTTTTTT.

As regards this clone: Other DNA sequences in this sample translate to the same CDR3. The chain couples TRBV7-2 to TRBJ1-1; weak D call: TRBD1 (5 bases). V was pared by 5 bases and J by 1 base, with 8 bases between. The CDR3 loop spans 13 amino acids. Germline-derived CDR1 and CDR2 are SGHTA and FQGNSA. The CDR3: CASSLQGNTEAFF. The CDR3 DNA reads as TGTGCCAGCAGCCTCCAGGGGAACACTGAAGCTTTCTTT.

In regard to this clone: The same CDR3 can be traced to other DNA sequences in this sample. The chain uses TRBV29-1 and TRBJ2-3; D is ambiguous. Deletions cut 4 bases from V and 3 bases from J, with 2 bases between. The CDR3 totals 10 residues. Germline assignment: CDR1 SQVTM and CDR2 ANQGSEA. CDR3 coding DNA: TGCAGCGTTGGGACAGATACGCAGTATTTT. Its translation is CSVGTDTQYF.

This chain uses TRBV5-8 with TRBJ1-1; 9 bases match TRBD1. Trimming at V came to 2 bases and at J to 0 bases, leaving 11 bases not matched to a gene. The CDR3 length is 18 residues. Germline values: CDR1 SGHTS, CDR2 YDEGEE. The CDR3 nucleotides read TGTGCCAGCAGCTTAGTACAGGGGGCTAACCTTATGAACACTGAAGCTTTCTTT. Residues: CASSLVQGANLMNTEAFF.

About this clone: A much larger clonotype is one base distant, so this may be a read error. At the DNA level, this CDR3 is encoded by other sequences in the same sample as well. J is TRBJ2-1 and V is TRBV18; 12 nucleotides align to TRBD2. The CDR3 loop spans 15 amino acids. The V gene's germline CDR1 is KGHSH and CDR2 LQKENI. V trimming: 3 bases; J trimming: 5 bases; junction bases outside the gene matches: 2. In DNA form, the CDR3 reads TGTGCCAGCTCACCGGGACTAGCGGGCGACAATGAGCAGTTCTTC. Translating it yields CASSPGLAGDNEQFF.